This is a list of T cell receptor beta chains from one sample in a study of cytomegalovirus exposure and HLA in healthy donors. The method was immunoSEQ multiplex PCR; TCRdb's version includes in-frame clones alone and lacks a portion of them. The table includes some 150,000 clones, under 85% detected once. Sequenced input: PBMCs. The receptors were gathered from a woman aged 40-49 years in good health and CMV-seropositive. Both conserved end residues are part of each CDR3. Fields, in order: D gene, V gene, clone size, J gene, CDR3 DNA, CDR3 protein. The D gene is left open where the match is weak. Some rows mark clone size as missing; the rest say once, few, many or name a class of expanded clone.

>NA|TRBV6-5|NA|TRBJ1-5
TGTGCCAGCAGCTCGGACATTAGCAATCAGCCCCAGCATTTT
CASSSDISNQPQHF
>TRBD2|TRBV5-1|NA|TRBJ2-1
TGCGCCAGCAGCTCACGGACTAGCGGGTACAATGAGCAGTTCTTC
CASSSRTSGYNEQFF
>TRBD1|TRBV6-6|NA|TRBJ2-7
TGTGCCAGCACTGGACAGGGCAGGGAGCAGTACTTC
CASTGQGREQYF
>TRBD1|TRBV6-1|NA|TRBJ1-5
TGTGCCAGCAGTGGAACCCGGGACAGGAGCAATCAGCCCCAGCATTTT
CASSGTRDRSNQPQHF
>NA|TRBV6-1|NA|TRBJ1-5
TGTGCCAGCAGTGATGCGGGGAGAGATCAGCCCCAGCATTTT
CASSDAGRDQPQHF
>TRBD2|TRBV7-3|once|TRBJ2-5
TGTGCCAGCAGCCGGAGTGGACTAGTGGGAGAGACCCAGTACTTC
CASSRSGLVGETQYF
>NA|TRBV27|NA|TRBJ1-1
TGTGCCAGCAGTTTTGGGGGGACGGGAAACACTGAAGCTTTCTTT
CASSFGGTGNTEAFF
>TRBD1|TRBV27|NA|TRBJ1-2
TGTGCCAGCAGTCGTGGACAGGCCCCTCGGGGCTACACCTTC
CASSRGQAPRGYTF
>NA|TRBV6-5|NA|TRBJ2-5
TGTGCCGGCAGCGAACGTTTGGCGGCGACCCAGTACTTC
CAGSERLAATQYF
>TRBD2|TRBV5-4|once|TRBJ2-3
TGTGCCAGCAGCTTCGTGGCGGGGGGCACAGATACGCAGTATTTT
CASSFVAGGTDTQYF
>NA|TRBV6-4|NA|TRBJ1-5
TGTGCCAGCAGTGAAGTAATGGGAGACCAGCCCCAGCATTTT
CASSEVMGDQPQHF
>NA|TRBV18|NA|TRBJ2-2
TGTGCCAGCTCACCACCGAGTTCTAGCGGGGAGCTGTTTTTT
CASSPPSSSGELFF
>TRBD2|TRBV28|NA|TRBJ2-7
TGTGCCAGCAGTGCTAGAGGACTAGCGGGGGGGCGATACGAGCAGTACTTC
CASSARGLAGGRYEQYF
>TRBD1|TRBV7-6|few|TRBJ1-1
TGTGCCAGCAGCAGTAGACAGGGGAGGAACACTGAAGCTTTCTTT
CASSSRQGRNTEAFF
>NA|TRBV6-1|once|TRBJ1-3
TGTGCCAGCAGTGAATTCGGCGGTGGTTCTGGAAACACCATATATTTT
CASSEFGGGSGNTIYF
>TRBD2|TRBV9|NA|TRBJ2-1
TGTGCCAGCAGCGCCGGACTAGCGGGGGGCCAGGTTCGGGATGAGCAGTTCTTC
CASSAGLAGGQVRDEQFF
>TRBD1|TRBV9|NA|TRBJ2-7
TGTGCCAGCAGCGAAGGGACAGGTTCCTACGAGCAGTACTTC
CASSEGTGSYEQYF
>TRBD1|TRBV7-3|once|TRBJ2-7
TGTGCCAGCAGCCCACAAGACAGGGGCTACGAGCAGTACTTC
CASSPQDRGYEQYF
>TRBD1|TRBV5-1|NA|TRBJ2-3
TGCGCCAGCAGCTTGGCAGGGGGCTTCACAGATACGCAGTATTTT
CASSLAGGFTDTQYF
>TRBD2|TRBV23-1|few|TRBJ2-2
TGCGCCAGCAAGGCGGGGGTCGTCGCCGGGGAGCTGTTTTTT
CASKAGVVAGELFF
>TRBD1|TRBV11-2|NA|TRBJ2-3
TGTGCCAGCAGCACTCGGACAGGGTACCCAGATACGCAGTATTTT
CASSTRTGYPDTQYF
>NA|TRBV5-1|NA|TRBJ2-3
TGCGCCAGCAGCTTGGATGGCGGGGGCTGGGATACGCAGTATTTT
CASSLDGGGWDTQYF
>TRBD1|TRBV28|NA|TRBJ1-2
TGTGCCACCGGACAGGGGGCTAACTATGGCTACACCTTC
CATGQGANYGYTF
>NA|TRBV5-1|NA|TRBJ1-6
TGCGCCAGCAGCTTGGATTTTCGGGGTAGCTCCTATAATTCACCCCTCCACTTT
CASSLDFRGSSYNSPLHF
>TRBD2|TRBV9|NA|TRBJ2-1
TGTGCCAGCAGCGTCCGGATAGCGGGGGGAACGAATGAGCAGTTCTTC
CASSVRIAGGTNEQFF
>NA|TRBV6-1|NA|TRBJ1-5
TGTGCCAGCAGTGAACAAAAAAATAGCAATCAGCCCCAGCATTTT
CASSEQKNSNQPQHF
>TRBD1|TRBV5-4|NA|TRBJ2-3
TGTGCCAGCAGCTCGCCGACAGGGTCTTGGGCAGATACGCAGTATTTT
CASSSPTGSWADTQYF
>TRBD1|TRBV5-1|NA|TRBJ1-6
TGCGCCAGCAGCCCGGGACAGGGAGACTCACCCCTCCACTTT
CASSPGQGDSPLHF
>TRBD1|TRBV4-1|NA|TRBJ1-1
TGCGCCAGCAGCCCAAACGACAGGGACCCTGAAGCTTTCTTT
CASSPNDRDPEAFF
>TRBD1|TRBV27|NA|TRBJ1-6
TGTGCCAGCCGGGACAGGGACTCACCCCTCCACTTT
CASRDRDSPLHF
>NA|TRBV7-3|NA|TRBJ2-3
TGTGCCAGCAGCTTAACGTTTACTAGCACAGATACGCAGTATTTT
CASSLTFTSTDTQYF
>TRBD1|TRBV5-1|NA|TRBJ1-1
TGCGCCAGCAGCTTGGCCGACAGGGTAATAGACACTGAAGCTTTCTTT
CASSLADRVIDTEAFF
>NA|TRBV18|NA|TRBJ2-6
TGTGCCAGCTCACGGCAGGCCTCTGGGGCCAACGTCCTGACTTTC
CASSRQASGANVLTF
>TRBD1|TRBV10-2|NA|TRBJ2-7
TGCGCCAGTCCCGAGACCCGGACAGGGACCTACGAGCAGTACTTC
CASPETRTGTYEQYF
>NA|TRBV28|NA|TRBJ2-5
TGTGCCAGCACGACGTTGGGCCGGGAGACCCAGTACTTC
CASTTLGRETQYF
>NA|TRBV4-1|NA|TRBJ1-2
TGCGCCAGCAGCAAAGATGAGGGTTGGGGCTACACCTTC
CASSKDEGWGYTF
>NA|TRBV19|NA|TRBJ2-4
TGTGCCAGTGGGGACACTTGGGCGGCAAAAAACATTCAGTACTTC
CASGDTWAAKNIQYF
>NA|TRBV6-6|NA|TRBJ2-3
TGTGCCAGCAGTTACAACTCGCGGGACCAGTCGGATACGCAGTATTTT
CASSYNSRDQSDTQYF
>NA|TRBV6-1|NA|TRBJ1-2
TGTGCCAGCAGTGTGACAAAGGGAGGCGGCTACACCTTC
CASSVTKGGGYTF
>TRBD2|TRBV5-1|NA|TRBJ2-7
TGCGCCAGCAGCTTGCGGGTAGCGGGGACCTACGAGCAGTACTTC
CASSLRVAGTYEQYF
>NA|TRBV11-2|NA|TRBJ2-3
TGTGCCAGCAGCTTAGATCGATGGAGCGGGAGCACAGATACGCAGTATTTT
CASSLDRWSGSTDTQYF
>TRBD1|TRBV18|NA|TRBJ2-6
TGTGCCAGCTCACCGACAGGGACTGGGGCCAACGTCCTGACTTTC
CASSPTGTGANVLTF
>NA|TRBV4-1|NA|TRBJ2-7
TGCGCCAGCAGCCAAGGGGCTGGATACCCCTACGAGCAGTACTTC
CASSQGAGYPYEQYF
>TRBD1|TRBV4-1|NA|TRBJ1-1
TGCGCCAGCAGCCGACAGGGTTGGACTGAAGCTTTCTTT
CASSRQGWTEAFF
>NA|TRBV6-5|NA|TRBJ2-2
TGTGCCAGCAGTTACCACGGGGAGCTGTTTTTT
CASSYHGELFF
>TRBD2|TRBV12-5|NA|TRBJ2-3
TGTGCTAGTGGCTTGGCAGCGGGGAGCACAGATACGCAGTATTTT
CASGLAAGSTDTQYF
>TRBD2|TRBV6-4|NA|TRBJ2-7
TGTGCCAGCAGTGAGAGGGTCGGGACTAGCGGGTGGTCCTACGAGCAGTACTTC
CASSERVGTSGWSYEQYF
>NA|TRBV10-3|NA|TRBJ2-2
TGTGCCATCAGTGCGACCGGGGAGCTGTTTTTT
CAISATGELFF